Here is one T cell receptor beta chain with its context. Per the study methods: Nucleated cell number was recorded as an estimate derived from reference gene primer amplification. Only in-frame clones appear in the TCRdb table, and some are missing; sequencing was by immunoSEQ multiplex PCR. V and J calls and clone size are copied from that table; D and trimming were computed from the DNA. Of about 360,000 clones listed, around nine tenths are singletons. This sample stems from a study of blood T cell repertoires in COVID-19. As for the study in general: Sites in the United States, Italy and Spain provided acute and convalescent COVID-19 samples. PBMCs, B-cell-depleted T cells, or T cells provided the cDNA or gDNA that made up the material.

Looked up from germline, CDR1 is SGHRS and CDR2 is YFSETQ. This CDR3 contains 14 residues. V was trimmed by 7 bases and J by 6 bases, leaving 18 bases between them. Specimen: peripheral blood. This chain joins TRBV5-1 and TRBJ2-3; possible D gene TRBD1, 6 bases. The source of this sequence is a human donor in a cohort sampled during active COVID-19. The CDR3 coding sequence is TGCGCCAGCGCTCTGCCTGGGGGCGGGGATACGCAGTATTTT. Translated: CASALPGGGDTQYF.